This T cell receptor beta chain was captured in a study of shared clonotypes between healthy human individuals. Profiling relied on immunoSEQ multiplex PCR, and the TCRdb table lists in-frame clones only, not all of them. This repertoire shows 2 million or so clones, 85% to 95% found once; its top ten account for 0.13%. Germline assignment: CDR1 KGHSH and CDR2 LQKENI. V dropped 3 bases and J dropped 9 bases, with 12 bases sitting between them. The CDR3 length is 13 residues. V gene TRBV18 combines with J gene TRBJ1-5; D remains ambiguous. Sequenced sample: naive CD4+ T cells sorted from blood. This sample's subset: CD45RA+ positively selected. The source is a young man in good health. The CDR3 DNA reads TGTGCCAGCTCACCTCTTTATGGAGGGCCCCAGCATTTT. Its translation is CASSPLYGGPQHF.